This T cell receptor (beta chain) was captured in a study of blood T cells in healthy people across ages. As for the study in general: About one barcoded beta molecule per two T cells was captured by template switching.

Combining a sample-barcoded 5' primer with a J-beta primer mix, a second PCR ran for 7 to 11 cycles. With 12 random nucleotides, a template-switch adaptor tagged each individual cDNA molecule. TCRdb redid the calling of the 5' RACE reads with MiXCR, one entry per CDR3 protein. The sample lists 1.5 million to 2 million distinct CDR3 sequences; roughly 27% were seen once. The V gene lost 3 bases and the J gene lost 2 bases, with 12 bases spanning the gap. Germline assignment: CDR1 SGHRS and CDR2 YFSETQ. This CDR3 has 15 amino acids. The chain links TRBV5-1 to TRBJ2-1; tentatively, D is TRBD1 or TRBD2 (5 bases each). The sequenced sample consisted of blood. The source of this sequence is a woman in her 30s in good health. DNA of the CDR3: TGCGCCAGCAGCTGGGCCGGGACCGCCTACAATGAGCAGTTCTTC. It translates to CASSWAGTAYNEQFF.